This T cell receptor (beta chain) came from a study of blood T cell repertoires in COVID-19. Study-wide background: Samples came from the United States, Italy and Spain, spanning acute and convalescent COVID-19. Sources were T cells, B-cell-depleted T cells, or PBMCs; the material itself was cDNA or gDNA.

Per the original data handling: Reference gene primer amplification gave estimated nucleated cell counts. TCRdb's table, derived via immunoSEQ multiplex PCR, lists solely in-frame clones and lacks some. The V and J calls and clone size are taken from that table; D and trimming were inferred from the DNA. The sample holds roughly 65,000 clones, approximately 86% seen once. Germline V lookup: CDR1 MGHDK, CDR2 SYGVNS. Trimming left V 4 bases short and J 2 bases short, with 15 bases between. This CDR3 is 15 amino acids long. V is TRBV25-1 and J is TRBJ2-7, with D perhaps TRBD1 (5 bases). Sequenced input: peripheral blood. The TCR was taken from a woman aged 55-69 years with acute or convalescent COVID-19. The DNA of the CDR3 is TGTGCCAGCAGTGCATTCAGGGTTGGGGCCTACGAGCAGTACTTC. Its translation: CASSAFRVGAYEQYF.